These 12 T cell receptor beta chains originate from one sample sequenced in a study of T cells expressing NK-cell markers. One entry per CDR3 protein, without DNA, is what TCRdb gives after re-calling the 5' RACE reads. The table for this sample gives about half a million distinct CDR3 sequences. The sequencing input was blood T cells: a sorted CD56 or NKG2C T cell subset, CD4+ or CD8+ T cells, or bulk PBMC T cells (not recorded which). These receptors were collected from a woman between 50 and 59 years old in good health.

This sequence joins TRBV6-5 and TRBJ1-6. Per germline, CDR1 MNHEY and CDR2 SVGAGI. This CDR3 has 15 residues. CDR3 in amino acids: CASSLAGRSNSPLHF.

The genes are TRBV5-1 and TRBJ2-1; with no DNA, the TCRdb D assignment of TRBD2 cannot be verified. The CDR3 extends over 15 amino acids. Germline V gene sequence: CDR1 SGHRS, CDR2 YFSETQ. CDR3 sequence reads: CASSLSGLGGNEQFF. Combining the CDR3 with reference TRBV5-1 and TRBJ2-1 gives the whole variable domain KAGVTQTPRYLIKTRGQQVTLSCSPISGHRSVSWYQQTPGQGLQFLFEYFSETQRNKGNFPGRFSGRQFSNSRSEMNVSTLELGDSALYLCASSLSGLGGNEQFFGPGTRLTVL.

V gene TRBV20-1 combines with J gene TRBJ1-5. Germline CDR1 DFQATT, CDR2 SNEGSKA (reference sequence). The CDR3 contains 12 residues. The CDR3 protein is CSANQGDQPQHF.

The chain joins TRBV10-2 to TRBJ2-7; the D call from TCRdb, TRBD1, cannot be confirmed without DNA. The CDR3 is made up of 12 amino acids. From germline, CDR1 is WSHSY and CDR2 SAAADI. The CDR3 spells CASRDRKYEQYF.

This chain joins TRBV4-1 and TRBJ2-1; there is no DNA to check the TCRdb D call of TRBD2. The germline CDR1 and CDR2 sequences are MGHRA and YSYEKL. This CDR3 is 14 amino acids long. The CDR3 is CASSRLLLANEQFF.

CDR3 loop: CASSQDDRNSPLHF. This chain joins TRBV3-1 and TRBJ1-6; absent DNA, TCRdb's TRBD1 call cannot be checked. The CDR3 is 14 amino acids. From germline, CDR1 is LGHDT and CDR2 YNNKEL (reference sequence).

The rearrangement links TRBV29-1 to TRBJ2-5; TCRdb proposes TRBD1, but this gene call is untestable without DNA. CDR3 length equals 14 residues. From germline, CDR1 is SQVTM and CDR2 ANQGSEA. CDR3 region: CSVMQQDALETQYF.

V gene TRBV3-1 combines with J gene TRBJ2-3; the D call of TRBD1 rests on TCRdb alone, since no DNA is present to check it. The CDR3 loop spans 15 amino acids. The germline V gene encodes CDR1 LGHDT and CDR2 YNNKEL (reference sequence). The CDR3 loop reads CASSPRDRESDTQYF.

This chain connects TRBV12-3 or TRBV12-4 to TRBJ2-1; without DNA, the TCRdb call of TRBD2 cannot be checked. The CDR3 consists of 14 residues. The CDR3 protein is CASFASGRRDEQFF.

The V and J genes are TRBV6-2 or TRBV6-3 and TRBJ2-1; the TCRdb call, TRBD1, lacks DNA for checking. The germline CDR1 and CDR2 sequences are MNHEY and SVGEGT. The CDR3 is 15 amino acids. CDR3 amino acids: CASSYSQGFYNEQFF.

The chain combines TRBV19 with TRBJ2-1; there is no DNA to check the TCRdb D call of TRBD2. Germline CDR1 is LNHDA and CDR2 is SQIVND (reference sequence). The CDR3 covers 14 residues. This CDR3 is CASTGTSRFNEQFF.

The CDR3 spells CSASPGAVTDTQYF. The V and J genes are TRBV20-1 and TRBJ2-3; TCRdb calls TRBD1, which cannot be checked without DNA. The V gene's germline CDR1 is DFQATT and CDR2 SNEGSKA (reference sequence). This CDR3 region has 14 residues.